The clone carrying this T cell receptor beta chain was counted a single time. As yet, its antigen is unknown. The treatment is: oral pan-JAK inhibitor, 5-10 mg twice daily. This entry is derived from a study of CD8+ T cells in alopecia areata. Turning to the study itself: Severity in treated patients was scored by percentage of scalp area affected.

RNA was extracted and reverse transcribed into cDNA as the sequencing template. TCRdb's copy holds only in-frame clones and misses some; the assay was immunoSEQ multiplex PCR. In the table there are around 100,000 clones, roughly 56% of which are singletons. This CDR3 has 14 residues. Trimming took 8 bases from V and 6 from J, leaving 19 bases between them. The germline V gene encodes CDR1 SNHLY and CDR2 FYNNEI. Overall study results and limits: In lesional scalp, particularly from alopecia totalis/universalis, clonality was higher than in normal scalp. Under tofacitinib, fewer expanded CD8+ clones appeared among the top 100 scalp clones.

The TCR comes from a human donor with alopecia areata. V usage is TRBV2 and J usage is TRBJ1-1; D unclear. This specimen was CD8+ T cells sorted from blood, taken between weeks 55 and 65, from a patient treated with tofacitinib. The chain's CDR3 is CASDRPTNVAEAFF. The DNA for the CDR3 is TGTGCCAGCGATCGGCCGACAAATGTAGCTGAAGCTTTCTTT.